Below are 27 T cell receptor beta chains sequenced from a single sample in a study of T cell changes during pregnancy in multiple sclerosis. The method was immunoSEQ multiplex PCR; TCRdb's version includes in-frame clones alone and lacks a portion of them. The sample includes more than 60,000 clones, 90% to 95% of them seen just once. Sequenced here: peripheral blood, sampled before pregnancy. Receptor source: a female donor with multiple sclerosis, enrolled in a pregnancy study.

The CDR3 bases are TGCAGCGCCGAGGTTCCGGCCGACAGACCGTACCAAGAGACCCAGTACTTC. Its protein product is CSAEVPADRPYQETQYF. V usage is TRBV29-1 and J usage is TRBJ2-5; tentatively, D is TRBD1 (5 bases). The CDR3 sequence is 17 residues long. Trimming took 7 bases from V and 0 from J, leaving 24 bases between them. Germline CDR1 is SQVTM and CDR2 is ANQGSEA.

CDR3 loop: CASSGGGPSSYEQYF. CDR3 sequence (DNA): TGTGCCAGTTCCGGGGGGGGGCCGAGCTCCTACGAGCAGTACTTC. The V and J genes are TRBV6-1 and TRBJ2-7; TRBD2 matches at 8 bases. This CDR3 has 15 amino acids. J gave up 0 bases and V 9 bases, and 10 bases lay outside the gene matches. Germline lookup yields CDR1 MNHNS and CDR2 SASEGT.

The gene calls are TRBV6-6 and TRBJ1-1; D remains unclear. The germline CDR1 and CDR2 sequences are MNHNY and SVGAGI (reference sequence). This CDR3 is built from 14 residues. V was clipped by 0 bases and J by 2 bases, with 7 bases between them. The CDR3 loop reads CASSYSAGNTEAFF. CDR3 sequence (DNA): TGTGCCAGCAGTTACTCGGCGGGAAACACTGAAGCTTTCTTT.

The chain is built from TRBV5-4 and TRBJ1-6; 9 bases line up with TRBD1. After removal of 0 bases from V and 7 bases from J, the junction contained 5 bases not matched to a gene. This CDR3 region has 16 residues. From germline, CDR1 is SGHNT and CDR2 YYREEE (reference sequence). The chain's CDR3 is CASSLDRGLSNSPLHF. The CDR3 DNA reads TGTGCCAGCAGCTTGGACAGGGGGCTGTCGAATTCACCCCTCCACTTT.

This chain uses TRBV5-1 with TRBJ2-3; 7 positions agree with TRBD1. This CDR3 comprises 15 residues. The V and J ends lost 1 base and 3 bases, in that order; junction bases with no gene match: 5. Germline V lookup: CDR1 SGHRS, CDR2 YFSETQ. The CDR3 DNA follows: TGCGCCAGCAGCTTGAAAGGGGGCTCGACAGATACGCAGTATTTT. Translating gives CASSLKGGSTDTQYF.

CDR3 region: CASSQEVAGNTEAFF. CDR3 bases: TGCGCCAGCAGCCAAGAGGTCGCGGGGAACACTGAAGCTTTCTTT. This chain connects TRBV4-3 to TRBJ1-1; D gene ambiguous. CDR1 and CDR2 (germline): LGHNA, YSLEER. V was shortened by 0 bases and J by 1 base, with 9 bases between the two germline ends. The CDR3 covers 15 residues.

The genes are TRBV14 and TRBJ1-1; D remains unclear. V lost 3 bases, J lost 6 bases, and 8 bases lay in between. This CDR3 is 12 amino acids long. The germline V gene has CDR1 SGHDN and CDR2 FVKESK. The DNA of the CDR3 is TGTGCCAGCAGCCAGAGAGGATCTGAAGCTTTCTTT. Translation: CASSQRGSEAFF.

The V call is TRBV7-7, the J call TRBJ1-5, with a tentative D call TRBD1 (5 bases). This CDR3 comprises 15 residues. Germline values: CDR1 SSHAT, CDR2 FNYEAQ (reference sequence). V shed 1 base and J shed 3 bases, with 10 bases lying between them. The CDR3 protein is CASSLGRQNNQPQHF. The CDR3 bases are TGTGCCAGCAGCTTAGGTAGACAGAACAATCAGCCCCAGCATTTT.

The chain couples TRBV5-1 to TRBJ1-1, with D possibly TRBD1 on 6 matching bases. Germline assignment: CDR1 SGHRS and CDR2 YFSETQ. This CDR3 contains 15 residues. Trimming pared 4 bases from V and 4 bases from J, leaving 17 bases between. The DNA of the CDR3 is TGCGCCAGCAGCCCGAGACAGGTTAGTTCCACTGAAGCTTTCTTT. Its translation is CASSPRQVSSTEAFF.

This clone showed up just once. This chain uses TRBV27 with TRBJ1-1; TRBD1 agrees at 11 bases. The ends lost 2 bases at V and 3 bases at J; junction bases unmatched: 8. The CDR3 spans 17 residues. Germline V gene sequence: CDR1 MNHEY, CDR2 SMNVEV (reference sequence). Written as DNA, the CDR3 is TGTGCCAGCAGTTTAAATTGGGGGGACAGGGGGTACACTGAAGCTTTCTTT. The encoded protein is CASSLNWGDRGYTEAFF.

The V and J genes are TRBV2 and TRBJ1-6, with unresolved D. The CDR3 totals 15 residues. Between the trimmed V and J ends, which lost 0 bases and 9 bases, there was a span of 12 bases. Looked up from germline, CDR1 is SNHLY and CDR2 is FYNNEI. The CDR3 protein is CASSEAFRPISPLHF. In DNA, the CDR3 is TGTGCCAGCAGTGAAGCATTCAGGCCAATTTCACCCCTCCACTTT.

This chain joins TRBV19 and TRBJ1-5; maybe TRBD1 (6 bases). CDR3 size: 13 residues. Trimming removed 7 bases from V and 6 bases from J, with 13 bases in between. Germline CDR1 LNHDA, CDR2 SQIVND (reference sequence). CDR3: CASIGGGLQPQHF. In nucleotides, the CDR3 is TGTGCCAGTATCGGGGGGGGGCTTCAGCCCCAGCATTTT.

V usage is TRBV7-8 and J usage is TRBJ1-1, with 7 bases that match TRBD1. Trimming removed 4 bases from V and 5 bases from J; junction bases left unmatched: 7. Per the germline V gene, CDR1 is SGHVS and CDR2 is FQNEAQ. The CDR3 is 14 residues long. In nucleotides, the CDR3 is TGTGCCAGCAGCTCGGACAGGATCCGTACTGAAGCTTTCTTT. It translates to CASSSDRIRTEAFF.

The CDR3 region is CASSYGGGAGANVLTF. The CDR3 DNA sequence: TGTGCCAGCAGTTACGGCGGAGGGGCTGGGGCCAACGTCCTGACTTTC. V and J are TRBV6-5 and TRBJ2-6; perhaps TRBD2 as D (6 bases). V gave up 2 bases and J gave up 2 bases, with 10 bases separating them. Germline V gene lookup returns CDR1 MNHEY and CDR2 SVGAGI. This CDR3 region has 16 residues.

This chain uses TRBV30 with TRBJ1-1; 7 bases line up with TRBD1. Looked up from germline, CDR1 is GTSNPN and CDR2 is SVGIG (reference sequence). V lost 3 bases to trimming and J lost 6 bases; unmatched junction nucleotides: 13. The CDR3 is 15 amino acids. The CDR3 is CAWSLPQGGSPEAFF. CDR3 nucleotides: TGTGCCTGGAGCCTCCCTCAGGGGGGCAGCCCTGAAGCTTTCTTT. The entire variable domain, with the rest obtained from reference TRBV30 and TRBJ1-1, is as follows: SQTIHQWPATLVQPVGSPLSLECTVEGTSNPNLYWYRQAAGRGLQLLFYSVGIGQISSEVPQNLSASRPQDRQFILSSKKLLLSDSGFYLCAWSLPQGGSPEAFFGQGTRLTVV.

The sample holds one count of this clone. Sequence at one end of the junction differs from germline and may be a read error. The chain carries TRBV7-2 and TRBJ2-1, with 9 bases matching TRBD2. This CDR3 is 14 amino acids long. Germline-derived CDR1 and CDR2 are SGHTA and FQGNSA. CDR3 in amino acids: CASSSAGGGRRGIF. CDR3 nucleotide sequence: TGTGCCAGCAGCTCAGCGGGGGGTGGCAGGCGAGGTATCTTC.

V is TRBV19 and J is TRBJ1-5; 9 bases agree with TRBD1. Germline CDR1 reads LNHDA; CDR2 reads SQIVND (reference sequence). The length of the CDR3 is 15 residues. Unmatched junction bases numbered 5, after V lost 6 bases and J lost 2 bases. CDR3 region: CASRDRGAGNQPQHF. CDR3 DNA sequence: TGTGCCAGTAGGGACAGGGGAGCGGGCAATCAGCCCCAGCATTTT.

The J gene is TRBJ2-3, the V gene TRBV14, with D tentatively TRBD2 (5 bases). This CDR3 spans 15 amino acids. Germline CDR1 SGHDN, CDR2 FVKESK. V was cut by 2 bases and J by 0 bases, with 9 bases left in between. In nucleotides, the CDR3 is TGTGCCAGCAGCCAATTGACTACTAGCACAGATACGCAGTATTTT. This gives the protein CASSQLTTSTDTQYF. The variable domain in full, completed from reference TRBV14 and TRBJ2-3, reads EAGVTQFPSHSVIEKGQTVTLRCDPISGHDNLYWYRRVMGKEIKFLLHFVKESKQDESGMPNNRFLAERTGGTYSTLKVQPAELEDSGVYFCASSQLTTSTDTQYFGPGTRLTVL.

CDR3 DNA: TGTGCCAGCAGCCTCGGGGATGAATATGGCTACACCTTC. Encoded protein: CASSLGDEYGYTF. The chain has TRBV7-8 and TRBJ1-2; no clear D. V was cut by 5 bases and J by 5 bases, with 12 bases left in between. CDR1 and CDR2 (germline): SGHVS, FQNEAQ. This CDR3 contains 13 residues.

The CDR3 sequence is CASSRTSGTYEQYF. Written as DNA, the CDR3 is TGTGCCAGCAGCAGAACTAGCGGCACCTACGAGCAGTACTTC. The chain employs TRBV6-5 and TRBJ2-7; TRBD2 matches at 8 bases. CDR3 length: 14 amino acids. Germline-derived CDR1 and CDR2 are MNHEY and SVGAGI. V gave up 6 bases and J gave up 2 bases; unmatched junction bases: 6.

This chain uses TRBV9 with TRBJ2-5; 9 bases line up with TRBD2. The CDR3 spans 16 residues. The trim removed 0 bases at V and 5 bases at J, leaving 8 bases unmatched. Germline V gene data show CDR1 as SGDLS and CDR2 as YYNGEE. The CDR3 loop is CASSVVAGGPEETQYF. The CDR3 bases are TGTGCCAGCAGCGTAGTGGCGGGGGGGCCGGAGGAGACCCAGTACTTC.

CDR3 in amino acids: CASSAGLAGNEQFF. In nucleotides, the CDR3 is TGTGCCAGCAGCGCGGGACTAGCGGGCAATGAGCAGTTCTTC. This sequence joins TRBV4-2 and TRBJ2-1, with TRBD2 matching over 12 bases. V was pared by 5 bases and J by 6 bases, with 2 bases of the junction left unmatched. From germline, CDR1 is LGHNA and CDR2 YNFKEQ. The CDR3 runs to 14 residues.

The chain combines TRBV5-5 with TRBJ2-7; 7 bases align to TRBD2. This CDR3 comprises 14 residues. V dropped 1 base and J dropped 0; count of bases not matched to a gene: 1. Looked up from germline, CDR1 is SGHKS and CDR2 is YYEKEE (reference sequence). Here the CDR3 reads CASSLSGTSYEQYF. Here the CDR3 DNA reads TGTGCCAGCAGCTTGAGCGGGACCTCCTACGAGCAGTACTTC.

Here the CDR3 DNA reads TGCGCCAGCAGCCAATGGGCAGACAGGGCGGATAATGAGCAGTTCTTC. As protein: CASSQWADRADNEQFF. V is TRBV4-3 and J is TRBJ2-1, with TRBD1 matching over 7 bases. V shed 2 bases, J shed 7 bases, and the junction held 11 bases outside the gene matches. This CDR3 region has 16 residues. CDR1 and CDR2 from the germline V gene are LGHNA and YSLEER.

The J gene is TRBJ1-1, the V gene TRBV6-1; D is unclear. This CDR3 region has 13 residues. CDR1 MNHNS and CDR2 SASEGT come from the germline V gene. V lost 6 bases and J lost 2, with 10 bases in between. The CDR3 sequence is CASRFGPNTEAFF. The CDR3 DNA reads as TGTGCCAGCAGATTTGGGCCTAACACTGAAGCTTTCTTT.

The chain employs TRBV7-6 and TRBJ2-3; 9 bases map to TRBD1. The CDR3 contains 15 residues. Germline V gene data show CDR1 as SGHVS and CDR2 as FNYEAQ. With 2 bases clipped from V and 5 bases from J, the junction kept 5 bases outside the gene matches. The chain's CDR3 is CASSLYETGGDTQYF. The CDR3 DNA follows: TGTGCCAGCAGCTTATACGAGACAGGGGGAGATACGCAGTATTTT.

The CDR3 is CASSDLRLRGYTF. CDR3 DNA sequence: TGTGCCAGCAGTGACCTACGTTTGCGGGGCTACACCTTC. This chain connects TRBV6-5 to TRBJ1-2, with no clear D. CDR3 length: 13 residues. V was clipped by 5 bases and J by 8 bases, with 15 bases between them. CDR1 MNHEY and CDR2 SVGAGI come from the germline V gene.